One sample yielded the 24 T cell receptor beta chains listed below, sequenced in a study of T cell responses to AZD1222 COVID-19 vaccine. The protocol was immunoSEQ multiplex PCR, while the TCRdb copy is restricted to in-frame clones and leaves out a portion. This table holds 200,000 to 300,000 clones, 80% to 95% found once. The source was peripheral blood, collected on day 0 of AZD1222 vaccination. The source of these receptors is an adult in good health.

This clone was counted a single time. The chain employs TRBV5-6 and TRBJ1-1; D ambiguous. The CDR3 loop spans 17 amino acids. Germline V gene lookup returns CDR1 SGHDT and CDR2 YYEEEE. V was cut by 1 base and J by 1 base, with 17 bases left in between. The CDR3 DNA is TGTGCCAGCAGCTTGAGTCTCAGGACCTATGGGAACACTGAAGCTTTCTTT. It yields the protein CASSLSLRTYGNTEAFF.

V is TRBV5-1 and J is TRBJ2-1, with D hard to call. This CDR3 spans 13 amino acids. Germline V gene sequence: CDR1 SGHRS, CDR2 YFSETQ. V was cut by 4 bases and J by 0 bases, with 5 bases left in between. CDR3: CASSASSYNEQFF. The CDR3 DNA reads TGCGCCAGCAGCGCCAGCTCCTACAATGAGCAGTTCTTC.

The rearrangement joins TRBV15 to TRBJ2-7, with D uncertain. Deletions cut 3 bases from V and 2 bases from J, with 11 bases between. From germline, CDR1 is LNHNV and CDR2 YYDKDF (reference sequence). CDR3 size: 14 residues. CDR3 amino acids: CATSRRLDPYEQYF. In DNA, the CDR3 is TGTGCCACCAGCAGGCGACTGGACCCCTACGAGCAGTACTTC. Based on the CDR3 plus reference TRBV15 and TRBJ2-7, the full variable domain is DAMVIQNPRYQVTQFGKPVTLSCSQTLNHNVMYWYQQKSSQAPKLLFHYYDKDFNNEADTPDNFQSRRPNTSFCFLDIRSPGLGDTAMYLCATSRRLDPYEQYFGPGTRLTVT.

The V call is TRBV5-1, the J call TRBJ2-3; the D gene is possibly TRBD2 (5 bases). CDR3 size: 14 residues. Trimming cost V 4 bases and J 1 base, with 10 bases left between them. Germline V gene sequence: CDR1 SGHRS, CDR2 YFSETQ. The chain's CDR3 is CASSPGTRTDTQYF. The CDR3 DNA reads TGCGCCAGCAGCCCGGGAACCCGCACAGATACGCAGTATTTT. Full variable domain (missing parts from reference TRBV5-1 and TRBJ2-3): KAGVTQTPRYLIKTRGQQVTLSCSPISGHRSVSWYQQTPGQGLQFLFEYFSETQRNKGNFPGRFSGRQFSNSRSEMNVSTLELGDSALYLCASSPGTRTDTQYFGPGTRLTVL.

The genes are TRBV6-5 and TRBJ1-1; unclear D gene. The CDR3 runs 14 residues. Germline loops: CDR1 MNHEY, CDR2 SVGAGI. V gave up 5 bases and J gave up 3 bases, with 13 bases separating them. CDR3 nucleotides: TGTGCCAGCAGTATACATGGACTTGACACTGAAGCTTTCTTT. Amino acid sequence: CASSIHGLDTEAFF.

This chain joins TRBV28 and TRBJ1-2, with no clear D. The CDR3 consists of 17 residues. From germline, CDR1 is MDHEN and CDR2 SYDVKM. V was cut by 3 bases and J by 3 bases, with 20 bases left in between. The CDR3 region has the DNA TGTGCCAGCAGTTTGACCCCCGGCTGGGCAGTAGACTATGGCTACACCTTC. Encoded protein: CASSLTPGWAVDYGYTF.

The CDR3 DNA sequence: TGTGCCAGCAGCGACGGTGGGAGGGTCGATCAGCCCCAGCATTTT. Its translation: CASSDGGRVDQPQHF. The chain links TRBV7-9 to TRBJ1-5; D unclear. Germline-derived CDR1 and CDR2 are SEHNR and FQNEAQ (reference sequence). Trimming stripped 5 bases from V and 5 bases from J, with 16 bases between. The CDR3 consists of 15 residues.

The chain links TRBV7-9 to TRBJ2-7; the D gene is possibly TRBD1 (5 bases). V lost 4 bases and J lost 2, with 12 bases in between. The germline V gene encodes CDR1 SEHNR and CDR2 FQNEAQ (reference sequence). This CDR3 comprises 14 residues. CDR3 bases: TGTGCCAGCAGCTATAGGGGCTCCCCCTACGAGCAGTACTTC. As protein: CASSYRGSPYEQYF. Filled out from reference TRBV7-9 and TRBJ2-7, the complete variable domain reads DTGVSQNPRHKITKRGQNVTFRCDPISEHNRLYWYRQTLGQGPEFLTYFQNEAQLEKSRLLSDRFSAERPKGSFSTLEIQRTEQGDSAMYLCASSYRGSPYEQYFGPGTRLTVT.

The CDR3 region has the DNA TGCGCCAGCAGTGGTCCGTACAGCGGTTATGGCTACACCTTC. Protein: CASSGPYSGYGYTF. V usage is TRBV10-1 and J usage is TRBJ1-2; no definite D call. V shed 4 bases and J shed 5 bases, with 14 bases lying between them. Germline V gene sequence: CDR1 WNHNN, CDR2 SYGVQD (reference sequence). The CDR3 covers 14 residues.

The chain joins TRBV24-1 to TRBJ2-2, with D possibly being TRBD2 (5 bases). The CDR3 covers 13 residues. Trimming stripped 3 bases from V and 6 bases from J, with 7 bases between. Germline V gives CDR1 KGHDR, CDR2 SFDVKD. CDR3 bases: TGTGCCACCAGTGATATGGAGGCCGGGGAGCTGTTTTTT. Encoded protein: CATSDMEAGELFF.

The chain is built from TRBV12-3 or TRBV12-4 and TRBJ1-5; D remains ambiguous. V lost 6 bases and J lost 9, with 12 bases in between. The CDR3 loop spans 12 amino acids. In DNA, the CDR3 is TGTGCCAGCAGCTCCGTTCATGCGCCCCAGCATTTT. Protein sequence: CASSSVHAPQHF.

The V call is TRBV19, the J call TRBJ2-2; D is possibly TRBD1 or TRBD2 (5 bases each). V lost 0 bases, J lost 0 bases, and 8 bases lay in between. The CDR3 has 16 amino acids. Germline V CDR1 and CDR2: LNHDA, SQIVND (reference sequence). Here the CDR3 DNA reads TGTGCCAGTAGTATAGACGTGGGGGCGAACACCGGGGAGCTGTTTTTT. Amino acids: CASSIDVGANTGELFF. The full variable domain, in which reference TRBV19 and TRBJ2-2 provide the parts outside the CDR3, is DGGITQSPKYLFRKEGQNVTLSCEQNLNHDAMYWYRQDPGQGLRLIYYSQIVNDFQKGDIAEGYSVSREKKESFPLTVTSAQKNPTAFYLCASSIDVGANTGELFFGEGSRLTVL.

The rearrangement joins TRBV19 to TRBJ2-7; D perhaps matches TRBD2 (6 bases). With 2 bases removed from V and 7 bases from J, the gap between germline ends came to 9 bases. The germline V gene has CDR1 LNHDA and CDR2 SQIVND (reference sequence). The CDR3 has 12 amino acids. The CDR3 nucleotides read TGTGCCAGTAGTATATTAGGAGGGGAGCAGTACTTC. It encodes CASSILGGEQYF.

The J gene is TRBJ1-4, the V gene TRBV6-6; the D is unclear. The germline V gene has CDR1 MNHNY and CDR2 SVGAGI (reference sequence). V gave up 6 bases and J gave up 7 bases, with 12 bases separating them. This CDR3 contains 13 residues. The CDR3 bases are TGTGCCAGCAGCCACGCGGCGGTTGAAAAACTGTTTTTT. Protein sequence: CASSHAAVEKLFF.

This clone was found once. This chain uses TRBV18 with TRBJ1-6; TRBD1 matches at 7 bases. The V and J ends lost 3 bases and 8 bases, in that order; junction bases with no gene match: 10. The CDR3 spans 16 residues. Per germline, CDR1 KGHSH and CDR2 LQKENI. In nucleotides, the CDR3 is TGTGCCAGCTCACCGGTGACAGGGCGGGTTGATTCACCCCTCCACTTT. Its protein product is CASSPVTGRVDSPLHF.

Only one count was recorded for this clone. V is TRBV4-1 and J is TRBJ2-6, with unresolved D. V lost 2 bases, J lost 2 bases, and 10 bases lay in between. Germline V gene sequence: CDR1 MGHRA, CDR2 YSYEKL. CDR3 length: 16 amino acids. This CDR3 is CASSQPTVTGANVLTF. The CDR3 DNA follows: TGCGCCAGCAGCCAACCCACAGTTACTGGGGCCAACGTCCTGACTTTC.

This chain connects TRBV3-1 (or the pseudogene TRBV3-2) to TRBJ2-1, with D perhaps matching TRBD1 or TRBD2 (5 bases each). The length of the CDR3 is 16 residues. The V end lost 8 bases, the J end lost 6 bases, and 23 bases lay between the germline ends. Germline V gene sequence: CDR1 LGHDT, CDR2 YNNKEL (reference sequence). The CDR3 is CASSKGELAPSNEQFF. CDR3 in DNA: TGTGCCAGCTCCAAAGGGGAGCTAGCCCCCTCCAATGAGCAGTTCTTC.

The J gene is TRBJ2-7, the V gene TRBV11-2; TRBD2 is a possible D gene (6 bases). With 7 bases removed from V and 5 bases from J, the gap between germline ends came to 18 bases. Germline values: CDR1 SGHAT, CDR2 FQNNGV. This CDR3 has 14 residues. The CDR3 coding sequence is TGTGCCAGCACCCGAAACGGACTATTGAACGAGCAGTACTTC. This sequence encodes CASTRNGLLNEQYF. Supplemented by reference TRBV11-2 and TRBJ2-7, the full variable domain reads EAGVAQSPRYKIIEKRQSVAFWCNPISGHATLYWYQQILGQGPKLLIQFQNNGVVDDSQLPKDRFSAERLKGVDSTLKIQPAKLEDSAVYLCASTRNGLLNEQYFGPGTRLTVT.

The V call is TRBV9, the J call TRBJ1-2; no reliable D call. This CDR3 region has 13 residues. V lost 0 bases to trimming and J lost 9 bases, with 12 bases between them. Germline V gene sequence: CDR1 SGDLS, CDR2 YYNGEE. The CDR3 loop is CASSVEGDRSYTF. In DNA form, the CDR3 reads TGTGCCAGCAGCGTAGAGGGAGACCGGAGCTACACCTTC. The entire variable domain, with the rest obtained from reference TRBV9 and TRBJ1-2, is as follows: DSGVTQTPKHLITATGQRVTLRCSPRSGDLSVYWYQQSLDQGLQFLIQYYNGEERAKGNILERFSAQQFPDLHSELNLSSLELGDSALYFCASSVEGDRSYTFGSGTRLTVV.

The V gene is TRBV28, the J gene TRBJ2-7; 11 nucleotides align to TRBD2. V trimming: 2 bases; J trimming: 3 bases; junction bases outside the gene matches: 3. CDR3 length: 15 amino acids. Looked up from germline, CDR1 is MDHEN and CDR2 is SYDVKM. CDR3 nucleotides: TGTGCCAGCAGTTTAAGACTAGCGGGGCACTACGAGCAGTACTTC. Encoded protein: CASSLRLAGHYEQYF.

The chain joins TRBV2 to TRBJ2-5; TRBD1 matches at 7 bases. V lost 4 bases, J lost 1 base, and 9 bases stayed unmatched. CDR3 length: 16 amino acids. Germline CDR1 is SNHLY and CDR2 is FYNNEI. The CDR3 sequence: CASSGGRDRFQETQYF. The CDR3 region has the DNA TGTGCCAGCAGTGGGGGTAGGGACAGATTCCAAGAGACCCAGTACTTC.

This rearrangement joins TRBV11-2 to TRBJ2-7, with D possibly TRBD1 on 6 matching bases. The CDR3 runs 14 residues. V lost 5 bases and J 2 bases, leaving 13 bases between the germline ends. The germline CDR1 and CDR2 sequences are SGHAT and FQNNGV. The CDR3 coding sequence is TGTGCCAGCAGCCGTATGGGGGCCGCCTACGAGCAGTACTTC. It encodes CASSRMGAAYEQYF.

This chain links TRBV6-5 with TRBJ1-3; D ambiguous. Deletions cut 11 bases from V and 6 bases from J, with 11 bases between. Germline V gene data show CDR1 as MNHEY and CDR2 as SVGAGI. CDR3 length: 11 amino acids. The CDR3, as DNA: TGTGCCGCACTTCGGACAAACACCATATATTTT. It translates to CAALRTNTIYF.

The gene calls are TRBV27 and TRBJ2-2; D remains unclear. The germline CDR1 and CDR2 sequences are MNHEY and SMNVEV (reference sequence). The CDR3 contains 12 residues. V was trimmed by 3 bases and J by 7 bases, leaving 6 bases between them. In nucleotides, the CDR3 is TGTGCCAGCAGTTTGCGACACGGGGAGCTGTTTTTT. Translated: CASSLRHGELFF.